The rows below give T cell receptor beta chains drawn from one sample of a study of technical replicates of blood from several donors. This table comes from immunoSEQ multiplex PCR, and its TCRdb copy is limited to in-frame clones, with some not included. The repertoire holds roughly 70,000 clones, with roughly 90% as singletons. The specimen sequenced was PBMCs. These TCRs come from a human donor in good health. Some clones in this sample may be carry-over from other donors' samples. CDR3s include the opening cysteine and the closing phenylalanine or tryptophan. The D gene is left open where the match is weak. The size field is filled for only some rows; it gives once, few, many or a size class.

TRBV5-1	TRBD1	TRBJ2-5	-	CASSLGQGNQETQYF	TGCGCCAGCAGCTTGGGACAGGGGAACCAAGAGACCCAGTACTTC
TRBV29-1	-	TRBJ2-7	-	CSARGQNYEQYF	TGCAGCGCCAGGGGACAAAACTACGAGCAGTACTTC
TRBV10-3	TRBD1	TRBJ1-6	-	CAITPTGDNNSPLHF	TGTGCCATCACCCCGACAGGGGATAACAATTCACCCCTCCACTTT
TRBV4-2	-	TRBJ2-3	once	CASSQVADTQYF	TGTGCCAGCAGCCAAGTAGCAGATACGCAGTATTTT
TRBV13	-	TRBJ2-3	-	CASSPNGVTSTDTQYF	TGTGCCAGCAGCCCCAACGGAGTTACTAGCACAGATACGCAGTATTTT
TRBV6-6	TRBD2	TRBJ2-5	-	CASSYMLAGGSETQYF	TGTGCCAGCAGTTACATGCTAGCGGGAGGTTCAGAGACCCAGTACTTC
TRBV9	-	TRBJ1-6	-	CASSPRGQTSYNSPLHF	TGTGCCAGCAGCCCCCGCGGACAGACCTCCTATAATTCACCCCTCCACTTT
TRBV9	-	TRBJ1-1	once	CASSPSSGGVWAEAFF	TGTGCCAGCAGCCCCTCCTCGGGAGGGGTTTGGGCTGAAGCTTTCTTT
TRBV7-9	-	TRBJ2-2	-	CASSLWAGQTNTGELFF	TGTGCCAGCAGCTTGTGGGCAGGGCAAACGAACACCGGGGAGCTGTTTTTT
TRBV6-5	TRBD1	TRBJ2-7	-	CAVGDRDYEQYF	TGTGCCGTCGGGGACAGGGACTACGAGCAGTACTTC
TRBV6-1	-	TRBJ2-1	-	CASSLAGRYEQFF	TGTGCCAGCAGTTTAGCCGGCCGGTATGAGCAGTTCTTC
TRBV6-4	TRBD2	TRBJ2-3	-	CASSDSGGGGTDTQYF	TGTGCCAGCAGTGACTCTGGCGGGGGGGGCACAGATACGCAGTATTTT
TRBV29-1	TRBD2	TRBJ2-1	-	CSVEAGRPLLGEQFF	TGCAGCGTTGAAGCCGGGAGGCCGCTGCTAGGGGAGCAGTTCTTC
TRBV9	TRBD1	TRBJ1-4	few	CASSSSTGATNEKLFF	TGTGCCAGCAGCTCCTCAACAGGGGCAACTAATGAAAAACTGTTTTTT
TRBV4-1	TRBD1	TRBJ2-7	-	CASSQLDRVVHEQYF	TGCGCCAGCAGCCAACTAGACAGGGTGGTCCACGAGCAGTACTTC
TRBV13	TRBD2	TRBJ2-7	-	CASRATSGFSYEQYF	TGTGCCAGCAGGGCAACTAGCGGATTCTCCTACGAGCAGTACTTC
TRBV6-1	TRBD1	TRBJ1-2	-	CASSEGVGQYGYTF	TGTGCCAGCAGTGAAGGTGTGGGACAGTATGGCTACACCTTC
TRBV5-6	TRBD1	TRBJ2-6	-	CASSRGQASSGANVLTF	TGTGCCAGCAGCCGCGGACAGGCAAGCTCTGGGGCCAACGTCCTGACTTTC
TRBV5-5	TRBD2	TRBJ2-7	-	CASSLGGGGNEQYF	TGTGCCAGCAGCTTGGGCGGGGGAGGGAACGAGCAGTACTTC
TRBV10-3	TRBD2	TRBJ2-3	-	CAISSGLGSTDTQYF	TGTGCCATCAGCTCGGGACTAGGGAGCACAGATACGCAGTATTTT
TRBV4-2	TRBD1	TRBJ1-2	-	CASSQGSTGTGNYGYTF	TGTGCCAGCAGCCAAGGATCTACGGGGACAGGCAACTATGGCTACACCTTC
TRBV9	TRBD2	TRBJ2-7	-	CASSVDLGRYEQYF	TGTGCCAGCAGCGTAGATCTCGGGAGGTACGAGCAGTACTTC
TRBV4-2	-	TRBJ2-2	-	CASSQDGTGELFF	TGTGCCAGCAGCCAAGACGGCACCGGGGAGCTGTTTTTT
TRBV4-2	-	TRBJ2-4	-	CASSQVGREAKNIQYF	TGTGCCAGCAGCCAAGTTGGACGGGAGGCCAAAAACATTCAGTACTTC
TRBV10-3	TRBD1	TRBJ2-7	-	CAISEQGAYEQYF	TGTGCCATCAGTGAGCAGGGGGCCTACGAGCAGTACTTC
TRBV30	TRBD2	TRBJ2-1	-	CAFYPLAGGYNEQFF	TGTGCCTTCTACCCTTTAGCGGGGGGGTACAATGAGCAGTTCTTC
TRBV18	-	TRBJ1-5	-	CASSPTITQPQHF	TGTGCCAGCTCACCTACTATAACTCAGCCCCAGCATTTT
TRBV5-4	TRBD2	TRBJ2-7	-	CASSLASGSYEQYF	TGTGCCAGCAGCCTAGCTAGCGGGAGCTACGAGCAGTACTTC
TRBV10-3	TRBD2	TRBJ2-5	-	CATRLAGDRETQYF	TGTGCCACGAGACTAGCGGGAGACCGAGAGACCCAGTACTTC
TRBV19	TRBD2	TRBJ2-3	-	CASSIRTSDGRDTQYF	TGTGCCAGTAGTATACGAACTAGCGACGGTAGGGATACGCAGTATTTT
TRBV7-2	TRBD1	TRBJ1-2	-	CATREGGQGNYGYTF	TGTGCCACCCGGGAGGGGGGACAGGGGAACTATGGCTACACCTTC
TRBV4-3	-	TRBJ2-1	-	CASSPVLANEQFF	TGCGCCAGCAGCCCTGTCTTAGCTAATGAGCAGTTCTTC
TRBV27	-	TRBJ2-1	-	CASSLANEQFF	TGTGCCAGCAGTTTGGCCAATGAGCAGTTCTTC
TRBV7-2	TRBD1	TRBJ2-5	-	CASSLRTGSRETQYF	TGTGCCAGCAGCTTAAGGACAGGGTCCCGGGAGACCCAGTACTTC
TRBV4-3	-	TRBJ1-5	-	CASSQDISGNQPQHF	TGCGCCAGCAGCCAAGATATTTCAGGGAATCAGCCCCAGCATTTT
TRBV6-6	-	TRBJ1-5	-	CASVRVAEDNQPQHF	TGTGCCAGCGTGCGAGTGGCGGAGGACAATCAGCCCCAGCATTTT
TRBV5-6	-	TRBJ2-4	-	CASTTLISGKNIQYF	TGTGCCAGCACCACTCTTATATCGGGCAAAAACATTCAGTACTTC
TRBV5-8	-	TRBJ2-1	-	CASSPYGSEQFF	TGTGCCAGCAGTCCGTATGGGAGTGAGCAGTTCTTC
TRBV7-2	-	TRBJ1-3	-	CASTSDSSSGNTIYF	TGTGCCAGCACCTCAGACAGTAGCTCTGGAAACACCATATATTTT
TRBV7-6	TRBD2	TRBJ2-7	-	CASSWAGGGVEQYF	TGTGCCAGCAGCTGGGCGGGAGGAGGGGTCGAGCAGTACTTC